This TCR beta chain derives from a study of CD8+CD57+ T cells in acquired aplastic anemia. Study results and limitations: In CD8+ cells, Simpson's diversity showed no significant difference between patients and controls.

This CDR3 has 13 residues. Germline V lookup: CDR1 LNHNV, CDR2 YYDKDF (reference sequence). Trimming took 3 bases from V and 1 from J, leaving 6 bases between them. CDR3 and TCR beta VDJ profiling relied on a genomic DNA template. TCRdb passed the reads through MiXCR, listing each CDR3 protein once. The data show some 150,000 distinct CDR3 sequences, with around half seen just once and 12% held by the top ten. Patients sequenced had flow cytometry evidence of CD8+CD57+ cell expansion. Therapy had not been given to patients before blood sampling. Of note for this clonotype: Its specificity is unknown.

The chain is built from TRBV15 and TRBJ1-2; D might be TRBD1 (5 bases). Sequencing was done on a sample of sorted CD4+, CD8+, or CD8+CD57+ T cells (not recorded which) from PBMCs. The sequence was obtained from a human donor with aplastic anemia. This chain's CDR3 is CATSSQGNYGYTF. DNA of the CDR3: TGTGCCACCAGCAGTCAGGGTAACTATGGCTACACCTTC.